Listed here are 28 T cell receptor beta chains from one sample, sequenced in a study of T cells in tuberculosis. Time point indicated: new active TB diagnosis, blood taken before or within 7 days of starting treatment. TCRdb's copy holds only in-frame clones and misses some; the assay was immunoSEQ multiplex PCR. This sample has tens of thousands of clones, with approximately 85% found just once. The sample consisted of PBMCs, taken at tuberculosis diagnosis. The source of these receptors is an adult with tuberculosis.

This clone appeared once. J is TRBJ2-5 and V is TRBV5-1, with D hard to call. V was trimmed by 1 base and J by 5 bases, leaving 12 bases between them. The CDR3 consists of 14 residues. Germline V CDR1 and CDR2: SGHRS, YFSETQ. The CDR3 DNA reads TGCGCCAGCAGCTTGCCCGGTGCCGCGGAGACCCAGTACTTC. Residues: CASSLPGAAETQYF.

The rearrangement joins TRBV7-9 to TRBJ2-7; 8 bases fit TRBD1. The CDR3 sequence is 14 residues long. Germline-derived CDR1 and CDR2 are SEHNR and FQNEAQ (reference sequence). Losses at the gene ends were 3 bases for V and 3 bases for J; bases not matched to a gene: 4. CDR3 sequence reads: CASSFRDRSYEQYF. In nucleotides, the CDR3 is TGTGCCAGCAGCTTCCGGGACAGGAGCTACGAGCAGTACTTC.

This chain connects TRBV7-6 to TRBJ2-2, with 7 bases fitting TRBD1. Germline V gene sequence: CDR1 SGHVS, CDR2 FNYEAQ. This CDR3 contains 15 residues. V dropped 6 bases and J dropped 4; count of bases not matched to a gene: 8. The CDR3 here is CASRGQGVSTGELFF. The CDR3, as DNA: TGTGCCAGCAGGGGGCAGGGGGTGAGCACCGGGGAGCTGTTTTTT.

V and J are TRBV5-6 and TRBJ2-2, with TRBD1 as a possible D gene (6 bases). Trimming removed 4 bases from V and 4 bases from J, with 14 bases in between. Germline V gene lookup returns CDR1 SGHDT and CDR2 YYEEEE. This CDR3 spans 15 amino acids. Written as DNA, the CDR3 is TGTGCCAGCAGCCCGCACCCCAGGGGCACCGGGGAGCTGTTTTTT. It encodes CASSPHPRGTGELFF. The full variable domain, with the rest looked up from reference TRBV5-6 and TRBJ2-2, is DAGVTQSPTHLIKTRGQQVTLRCSPKSGHDTVSWYQQALGQGPQFIFQYYEEEERQRGNFPDRFSGHQFPNYSSELNVNALLLGDSALYLCASSPHPRGTGELFFGEGSRLTVL.

In DNA form, the CDR3 reads TGTGCCAGCAGTGGGACAGCTAATCAGCCCCAGCATTTT. Protein: CASSGTANQPQHF. The J gene is TRBJ1-5, the V gene TRBV28; 7 positions match TRBD1. The CDR3 has 13 amino acids. Germline lookup yields CDR1 MDHEN and CDR2 SYDVKM. Trimming removed 5 bases from V and 4 bases from J; junction bases left unmatched: 2.

This clone appeared a single time. The rearrangement links TRBV19 to TRBJ1-2; no firm D call. This CDR3 has 14 residues. Germline V lookup: CDR1 LNHDA, CDR2 SQIVND (reference sequence). Trimming removed 5 bases at V and 2 bases at J, with 12 bases between. For the CDR3, the DNA is TGTGCCAGTAGTGCGAGAGGAGCAAACTATGGCTACACCTTC. Protein: CASSARGANYGYTF.

This clone was seen a single time. The chain carries TRBV6-4 and TRBJ2-6; D might be TRBD1 (5 bases). The CDR3 length is 15 residues. Germline-derived CDR1 and CDR2 are MRHNA and SNTAGT. The V and J ends lost 3 bases and 0 bases respectively, with 6 bases between them. CDR3 coding DNA: TGTGCCAGCAGTGAAGACAGCTCTGGGGCCAACGTCCTGACTTTC. Translation: CASSEDSSGANVLTF.

CDR3 nucleotide sequence: TGTGCCAGCAGTGAACGGGGATACGAGCAGTACTTC. Its protein is CASSERGYEQYF. The rearrangement uses TRBV6-1 and TRBJ2-7; TRBD2 might be the D (5 bases). Trimming pared 2 bases from V and 4 bases from J, leaving 6 bases between. The V gene's germline CDR1 is MNHNS and CDR2 SASEGT. The CDR3 is 12 amino acids.

V and J are TRBV11-2 and TRBJ2-7; 7 nucleotides line up with TRBD2. Trimming took 0 bases from V and 0 from J; bases not matched to a gene: 2. This CDR3 is built from 15 residues. The germline V gene has CDR1 SGHAT and CDR2 FQNNGV. CDR3: CASSLEGLVSYEQYF. The CDR3 bases are TGTGCCAGCAGCTTAGAAGGACTAGTCTCCTACGAGCAGTACTTC.

The chain carries TRBV19 and TRBJ2-7, with a possible D match to TRBD2 (5 bases). Looked up from germline, CDR1 is LNHDA and CDR2 is SQIVND (reference sequence). The V end was cut by 6 bases, the J end by 3 bases, with 15 bases between. This CDR3 spans 14 amino acids. The CDR3 region is CASSGENELYEQYF. CDR3 DNA: TGTGCCAGTAGCGGGGAAAACGAACTCTACGAGCAGTACTTC.

This chain connects TRBV4-1 to TRBJ1-1; 10 positions agree with TRBD1. Trimming removed 2 bases from V and 5 bases from J; junction bases left unmatched: 8. Germline loops: CDR1 MGHRA, CDR2 YSYEKL. The CDR3 totals 16 residues. DNA of the CDR3: TGCGCCAGCAGCCAACTTCGGACAGGGGGGCGAACTGAAGCTTTCTTT. Its protein product is CASSQLRTGGRTEAFF.

The sample holds a few counts of this clone. This sequence joins TRBV5-6 and TRBJ2-7, with 7 bases that match TRBD2. In germline, CDR1 is SGHDT, CDR2 YYEEEE. V shed 6 bases and J 6 bases; nucleotides not matched to a gene: 6. This CDR3 has 12 residues. The CDR3 protein is CASTEGRAEQYF. CDR3 DNA sequence: TGTGCCAGCACCGAAGGGAGGGCCGAGCAGTACTTC.

This chain links TRBV4-2 with TRBJ1-2; no clear D gene. With 0 bases removed from V and 6 bases from J, the gap between germline ends came to 11 bases. The CDR3 spans 14 residues. Germline V lookup: CDR1 LGHNA, CDR2 YNFKEQ. CDR3 in amino acids: CASSQEYSRDGYTF. CDR3 in DNA: TGTGCCAGCAGCCAAGAGTACAGCAGAGATGGCTACACCTTC.

This sequence joins TRBV5-4 and TRBJ2-1; D is possibly TRBD1 (6 bases). Trimming left V 0 bases short and J 3 bases short, with 13 bases between. The CDR3 totals 16 residues. From germline, CDR1 is SGHNT and CDR2 YYREEE (reference sequence). CDR3 DNA sequence: TGTGCCAGCAGCTTGGACTGGGGGCCTCTCTACAATGAGCAGTTCTTC. This translates into CASSLDWGPLYNEQFF.

The genes are TRBV19 and TRBJ2-7; 9 nucleotides match TRBD1. CDR1 and CDR2 from the germline V gene are LNHDA and SQIVND (reference sequence). There are 14 residues in the CDR3. The V segment lost 5 bases and the J segment 4 bases; nucleotides outside the gene matches: 6. The CDR3 nucleotides are TGTGCCAGTAGTGGACGGACAGGGGAATACGAGCAGTACTTC. Protein: CASSGRTGEYEQYF.

The rearrangement uses TRBV10-1 and TRBJ2-7; 7 nucleotides line up with TRBD2. V lost 3 bases, J lost 11 bases, and 19 bases stayed unmatched. This CDR3 spans 16 amino acids. Germline loops: CDR1 WNHNN, CDR2 SYGVQD (reference sequence). As DNA, the CDR3 is TGCGCCAGCAGTGACGCCCCAGCGGGGCTCTGGGGGGAGAAGTACTTC. Translated, it gives CASSDAPAGLWGEKYF.

This clone is medium-sized by share. J is TRBJ1-5 and V is TRBV23-1, with a possible D match to TRBD1 (6 bases). TRBV23-1 counts as an open reading frame of uncertain function. The CDR3 contains 15 residues. Trimming took 3 bases from V and 2 from J, leaving 11 bases between them. CDR3 in DNA: TGCGCCAGCAGTCAGGGGGCGATCGGCAATCAGCCCCAGCATTTT. Protein product: CASSQGAIGNQPQHF.

This clone was detected once. The V call is TRBV5-3, the J call TRBJ2-3; TRBD1 is a possible D gene (5 bases). TRBV5-3 is an ORF, and what it does is uncertain. The V gene lost 3 bases and the J gene lost 1 base, with 21 bases spanning the gap. This CDR3 spans 18 amino acids. The CDR3 here is CARSSQGMWAFGTDTQYF. The DNA of the CDR3 is TGTGCCAGAAGCTCCCAGGGAATGTGGGCCTTTGGCACAGATACGCAGTATTTT.

The chain carries TRBV18 and TRBJ2-3; maybe TRBD2 (5 bases). The CDR3 contains 14 residues. Germline V gene data show CDR1 as KGHSH and CDR2 as LQKENI. The germline V and J ends were trimmed by 0 bases and 3 bases, with 7 bases remaining between them. CDR3 bases: TGTGCCAGCTCACCACCCCCGGGGACAGATACGCAGTATTTT. Protein: CASSPPPGTDTQYF.

V and J are TRBV2 and TRBJ2-7; a weak D match, TRBD1 (6 bases). Germline lookup yields CDR1 SNHLY and CDR2 FYNNEI. Trimming stripped 9 bases from V and 4 bases from J, with 16 bases between. The CDR3 length is 13 residues. The CDR3 protein is CASSPGQTYEQYF. The CDR3 region has the DNA TGTGCCAGTAGCCCGGGACAAACTTACGAGCAGTACTTC.

The chain combines TRBV6-1 with TRBJ2-3; TRBD1 agrees at 9 bases. V was clipped by 6 bases and J by 5 bases; unmatched bases: 9. This CDR3 is built from 15 residues. In germline, CDR1 is MNHNS, CDR2 SASEGT. CDR3 amino acids: CASRARDRVGDTQYF. The CDR3 DNA follows: TGTGCCAGCAGGGCCCGGGACAGGGTGGGAGATACGCAGTATTTT.

V is TRBV27 and J is TRBJ2-7; TRBD1 aligns across 8 bases. Germline CDR1 is MNHEY and CDR2 is SMNVEV (reference sequence). V trimming: 10 bases; J trimming: 3 bases; junction bases outside the gene matches: 5. The CDR3 totals 12 residues. In nucleotides, the CDR3 is TGTGCCACGAGACAGGGGATCTACGAGCAGTACTTC. Amino acids: CATRQGIYEQYF.

The genes are TRBV11-2 and TRBJ2-5; 12 bases are a match to TRBD2. This CDR3 spans 18 amino acids. V shed 5 bases and J 1 base; nucleotides not matched to a gene: 11. Germline V gives CDR1 SGHAT, CDR2 FQNNGV. CDR3 DNA sequence: TGTGCCAGCAGCCCACGACTGTTACTAGCGGGGGGCCAAGAGACCCAGTACTTC. Protein product: CASSPRLLLAGGQETQYF.

This chain joins TRBV5-1 and TRBJ2-3; 8 positions match TRBD2. With 7 bases clipped from V and 0 bases from J, the junction kept 7 bases outside the gene matches. The CDR3 length is 15 residues. The V gene's germline CDR1 is SGHRS and CDR2 YFSETQ. The CDR3 DNA is TGCGCCAGCGGGCGCGGGGGGCCGAGCACAGATACGCAGTATTTT. It codes for CASGRGGPSTDTQYF.

This clone was seen a single time. The genes are TRBV29-1 and TRBJ1-4; 11 bases line up with TRBD1. This CDR3 is 13 amino acids long. V shed 3 bases and J 8 bases; nucleotides not matched to a gene: 2. CDR1 and CDR2 from the germline V gene are SQVTM and ANQGSEA. CDR3: CSVEDRGREKLFF. In DNA form, the CDR3 reads TGCAGCGTTGAGGACAGGGGGCGGGAAAAACTGTTTTTT.

The chain combines TRBV10-1 with TRBJ2-2; TRBD2 matches at 7 bases. CDR1 is WNHNN and CDR2 is SYGVQD in the germline V gene (reference sequence). CDR3 length: 16 amino acids. V lost 4 bases and J lost 2; bases outside the gene matches: 7. The CDR3 DNA reads as TGCGCCAGCAGTGGGGCTAGCGGTTATAACACCGGGGAGCTGTTTTTT. The encoded protein is CASSGASGYNTGELFF.

The chain employs TRBV6-5 and TRBJ1-5, with 8 bases aligning to TRBD1. Germline assignment: CDR1 MNHEY and CDR2 SVGAGI. The CDR3 extends over 14 amino acids. J was trimmed by 11 bases and V by 6 bases; bases with no gene match: 12. The CDR3 here is CASSRDRYGPTQHF. The DNA for the CDR3 is TGTGCCAGCAGCCGGGACAGGTACGGTCCGACCCAGCATTTT.

The rearrangement links TRBV28 to TRBJ2-4; TRBD1 matches 12 bases. Germline V gives CDR1 MDHEN, CDR2 SYDVKM. The V segment lost 6 bases and the J segment 8 bases; nucleotides outside the gene matches: 11. CDR3 length: 16 amino acids. The CDR3, as DNA: TGTGCCAGCAGAGGGGACAGGGGGCGCTCCCCAGACATTCAGTACTTC. Its protein is CASRGDRGRSPDIQYF.